This record covers a single TCR beta chain. This clonotype was seen more than once but under ten times. The specificity of this receptor is unknown. Base qualities are missing; no much larger clone stands one base away. In the ophthalmopathy patients, disease was moderately to severely active, with a Clinical Activity Score of 3 or more, a NOSPECS grade of 4 or more, and a duration of less than 3 months. The study excluded patients with uncontrolled infections, other autoimmune diseases, pregnancy or lactation. Clinical symptoms, serum thyroxine and TRAb, thyroid ultrasound, and orbital computed tomography formed the basis for the diagnoses. PBMCs were separated from 8 to 10 ml of fresh peripheral blood using Ficoll-Paque density gradient centrifugation. Total RNA was extracted with Trizol reagent, and quality was checked on an Agilent 2100 Bioanalyzer. The data belong to a study of T cells in Graves' hyperthyroidism and ophthalmopathy (dated by TCRdb to about 2019). Broadly, across the study: Peripheral blood was collected at initial diagnosis, before any treatment. TCR V-J signatures able to tell the groups apart were searched for in a discovery cohort of 95 to 100 patients, of whom over 40 had Graves' ophthalmopathy and about 60 had stable Graves' hyperthyroidism. Whether ophthalmopathy could be predicted prospectively was tested in an independent validation cohort made up of fewer than 20 hyperthyroidism patients plus 17 patients who later progressed to ophthalmopathy. The approximately 100 discovery patients were divided at random into training and test sets in a 7:3 ratio. In several Graves' hyperthyroidism patients, the study also compared T-cell repertoires from thyroid tissue with T-cell repertoires from blood. After sampling, hyperthyroidism patients received methimazole starting at 30 mg daily, and ophthalmopathy patients received high-dose intravenous methylprednisolone. The paper describes TCR Vbeta CDR3 sequencing of 130 to 150 peripheral blood samples, made up of around 41 ophthalmopathy patients, roughly 80 hyperthyroidism patients and 17 progressor patients.

The germline V gene (reference sequence) yields LNHNV for CDR1 and YYDKDF for CDR2. A distance of 14 bases separates the germline ends of V and J, which lose 5 bases and 4 bases respectively. From cysteine to phenylalanine, the CDR3 is 14 amino acids long. The read is trimmed to its CDR3 DNA, 42 bases read in frame from base 1. Results the study describes overall, beyond this receptor: Sample size was not statistically predetermined, and blinding of investigators to group allocation was not performed. Most expanded thyroid clonotypes (frequency above 0.001) were also found in blood, which suggests that blood repertoires may mirror thyroid immune responses. In validation, the model predicted progression to ophthalmopathy a median of roughly 6.5 months before onset, with about 70% sensitivity and just under 75% specificity. A model built on a 13 V-J signature distinguished ophthalmopathy from stable hyperthyroidism, reaching over 85% sensitivity and around 81% specificity in cross-validation and 80%/75% in testing.

The TCR beta CDR3 regions were amplified from the RNA transcripts. The TCR CDR3 was subjected to a first round of RT-PCR using the HTBI primer set and the Qiagen OneStep RT-PCR kit. Libraries were constructed in a second round of multiplex PCR, after which size selection and purification were carried out. Libraries were sequenced paired-end with 100 bp reads on an Illumina HiSeq2000. The authors' analysis ran thus. SOAPnuke was used to process the raw data, with reads discarded if the reads contained adapters or uncalled bases, had a mean Phred below 15, or lacked an exact constant-primer or identifier match. COPE v1.2.5 was used to merge high-quality paired reads, and clonotypes were defined as unique nucleotide sequences. Clonotypes were aligned to IMGT TRBV, TRBD and TRBJ reference segments using MiTCR v1.1. Analysis was restricted to V-J combinations with a frequency above 0.0001, which covered roughly 99% of repertoires. A TCS score was defined as the ratio of F50 (clonal expansion) to E x V (chaos), with BLOSUM62-based TCRdist applied between CDR3 peptides within each V-J. Welch's t-statistics and random forest reduced 514 V-J features to roughly 13, which were used in a naive Bayes classifier (R e1071). Through fastp at Q25 and MiXCR, TCRdb rebuilt clones from the public reads, retaining in-frame beta chains. Rows matching on CDR3 protein sequence are summarized as one entry with the most common DNA and genes. TCRdb, not the authors, supplied the V and J calls. The sample contains some 650,000 distinct CDR3 sequences, approximately 15% of them found a single time. The leading ten clones occupy roughly 3.3% of the sample.

The sequence came from a woman between 40 and 50 years old with Graves' ophthalmopathy. The rearranged chain carries TRBV15 and TRBJ1-1; no D gene can be assigned with confidence. Sequencing input: blood. The nucleotide sequence is given as TGTGCCACCAGCGCCCGGATCGAAACCACTGAAGCTTTCTTT. The encoded protein is CATSARIETTEAFF.